Listed below are T cell receptor beta chains from one sample, sequenced in a study of neurological immune-mediated disorders. TCRdb used MiXCR to reprocess the 5' RACE reads, holding one entry per CDR3 protein. The sample includes some 37,000 distinct CDR3 sequences, 14% of them seen just once. Sequences were obtained from PBMCs. These receptors came from a woman aged 50 to 65 with HTLV-1-associated myelopathy (HAM/TSP). CDR3s include the opening cysteine and the closing phenylalanine or tryptophan. Each record gives: J gene, clone size, V gene, D gene, CDR3 DNA, CDR3 protein. The D gene is left open where the match is weak. The size entry is marked missing in some rows and otherwise reads once, few, many or a size class.

TRBJ2-1	many	TRBV20-1	TRBD2	TGCAGTGCTCTCGGGACTAGCGCCTACAATGAGCAGTTCTTC	CSALGTSAYNEQFF
TRBJ1-1	many	TRBV6-1	TRBD1	TGTGCCAGCAGTTACAGGGGAACGAACACTGAAGCTTTCTTT	CASSYRGTNTEAFF
TRBJ2-3	many	TRBV5-5	TRBD2	TGTGCCAGCATCCCAGCGGGGGGGAGCACAGATACGCAGTATTTT	CASIPAGGSTDTQYF
TRBJ1-4	many	TRBV20-1	TRBD1	TGCAGTGCTAGAGTGGGCCAGGGGGATGAAAAACTGTTTTTT	CSARVGQGDEKLFF
TRBJ1-2	many	TRBV29-1	TRBD1	TGCAGCGTTGCCCAGGGGGGGTATGGCTACACCTTC	CSVAQGGYGYTF
TRBJ1-1	many	TRBV6-2/TRBV6-3	.	TGTGCCAGCAGTTACCCATCTGGGGGGGGAGTTTGGACTGAAGCTTTCTTT	CASSYPSGGGVWTEAFF
TRBJ1-1	many	TRBV12-3/TRBV12-4	.	TGTGCCAGCCACGTTAGTTCGGGCACTGAAGCTTTCTTT	CASHVSSGTEAFF
TRBJ2-2	many	TRBV29-1	TRBD1	TGCAGCGTTGAGCTAACAGGGGGTGCGAACACCGGGGAGCTGTTTTTT	CSVELTGGANTGELFF
TRBJ1-1	many	TRBV15	.	TGTGCCACCAGGGCCCGCCTGAACCCCCTGAACACTGAAGCTTTCTTT	CATRARLNPLNTEAFF
TRBJ1-5	many	TRBV2	.	TGTGCCAGCAGTGAAGATAACGGGCAGCCCCAGCATTTT	CASSEDNGQPQHF
TRBJ2-2	many	TRBV3-1	.	TGTGCCAGCAGCCTCGGGGGCACCGGGGAGCTGTTTTTT	CASSLGGTGELFF
TRBJ1-1	medium-sized	TRBV5-1	.	TGCGCCAGCAGCTTGGAATGGTCAAACACTGAAGCTTTCTTT	CASSLEWSNTEAFF
TRBJ2-3	many	TRBV5-8	.	TGTGCCAGCAGCTTAAGGGTTCATTCAAAGGGGGGCACAGATACGCAGTATTTT	CASSLRVHSKGGTDTQYF
TRBJ2-5	many	TRBV20-1	TRBD1	TGCAGTGCTCTGGACAGGGGGGAAGAGACCCAGTACTTC	CSALDRGEETQYF
TRBJ1-1	many	TRBV7-3	TRBD1	TGTGCCAGCAGCCAGAGGGACAGCACTGAAGCTTTCTTT	CASSQRDSTEAFF
TRBJ2-1	many	TRBV5-6	.	TGTGCCAGCAGACCGAGGCATTACCTTGGAAGTGAGCAGTTCTTC	CASRPRHYLGSEQFF
TRBJ2-1	many	TRBV25-1	TRBD1	TGTGCCACGCTTGGCACGGGACAGGGGAACAATGAGCAGTTCTTC	CATLGTGQGNNEQFF
TRBJ2-3	.	TRBV2	TRBD2	TGTGCCAGCAGTACCCGGGATCCTAGCGGGGGTATGGCAGATACGCAGTATTTT	CASSTRDPSGGMADTQYF
TRBJ1-2	many	TRBV3-1	TRBD1	TGTGCCAGCAGCCGGACAGGCGACGGCTATGGCTACACCTTC	CASSRTGDGYGYTF
TRBJ1-5	many	TRBV7-2	.	TGTGCCAGCAGCTTAGCGGTGGGACGCCTCAATCAGCCCCAGCATTTT	CASSLAVGRLNQPQHF
TRBJ1-2	many	TRBV5-1	.	TGCGCCAGCCATGAGGGGAACTATGGCTACACCTTC	CASHEGNYGYTF
TRBJ2-5	many	TRBV20-1	.	TGCAGTGCTAGAGGTCCTAGCGTCTACCAAGAGACCCAGTACTTC	CSARGPSVYQETQYF
TRBJ2-7	.	TRBV4-1	TRBD1	TGCGCCAGCAGCTTAACTCAGGGGGCAGGGTACGAGCAGTACTTC	CASSLTQGAGYEQYF
TRBJ1-5	many	TRBV28	.	TGTGCCAGCAGCCTCCCGATGTTAAATCAGCCCCAGCATTTT	CASSLPMLNQPQHF
TRBJ2-2	many	TRBV5-1	.	TGCGCCAGCAGCTTGGTCCAGGGGAACACCGGGGAGCTGTTTTTT	CASSLVQGNTGELFF
TRBJ2-5	few	TRBV5-5	.	TGTGCCAGTAGGAATACGGGGGAGACCCAGTACTTC	CASRNTGETQYF
TRBJ2-7	many	TRBV12-3/TRBV12-4	.	TGTGCCAGCAGTAAAGACAGCTCCTACGAGCAGTACTTC	CASSKDSSYEQYF
TRBJ1-4	.	TRBV4-3	.	TGCGCCAGCAGCCAAGGCCCCGGGAGGGCTAAAGATGAAAAACTGTTTTTT	CASSQGPGRAKDEKLFF
TRBJ2-4	many	TRBV19	.	TGTGCCAGTTCCCCTTGGGGGGAAAGCTTACTAGCCAAAAACATTCAGTACTTC	CASSPWGESLLAKNIQYF
TRBJ2-5	medium-sized	TRBV20-1	TRBD1	TGCAGTGCTGATCCCGGGACAGGGCGAGAGACCCAGTACTTC	CSADPGTGRETQYF
TRBJ2-3	many	TRBV2	.	TGTGCCAGCATGGACCGATACACAGATACGCAGTATTTT	CASMDRYTDTQYF
TRBJ2-5	many	TRBV6-2/TRBV6-3	TRBD2	TGTGCCAGCAGTTACGACCTAGCGGGGGGTAAAGAGACCCAGTACTTC	CASSYDLAGGKETQYF
TRBJ2-7	many	TRBV5-1	TRBD2	TGCGCCAGCAGCCCCTCCCGGGGGGGCCACGAGCAGTACTTC	CASSPSRGGHEQYF
TRBJ1-2	many	TRBV7-2	.	TGTGCCAGCAGGTTGGGGGGGGGGGACTATGGCTACACCTTC	CASRLGGGDYGYTF
TRBJ2-3	many	TRBV29-1	.	TGCAGCGTTGAAGCGGGGGCAACAGATACGCAGTATTTT	CSVEAGATDTQYF
TRBJ2-2	many	TRBV20-1	TRBD1	TGCAGTGCTAGAGACGGTATGACAGGGAGCACCGGGGAGCTGTTTTTT	CSARDGMTGSTGELFF
TRBJ1-6	many	TRBV20-1	.	TGCAGTGCTAAATCGACCGTTCGGTCACCCCTCCACTTT	CSAKSTVRSPLHF
TRBJ1-2	many	TRBV5-1	.	TGCGCCAGCAGCCCGGGACCGGGCCGACGGTTTTATGGCTACACCTTC	CASSPGPGRRFYGYTF
TRBJ2-1	.	TRBV5-1	TRBD2	TGCGCCAGCAGCGCCCCGGGACTAGACTCCTCCTACAATGAGCAGTTCTTC	CASSAPGLDSSYNEQFF
TRBJ1-4	many	TRBV10-3	TRBD1	TGTGCCATCAGTGGCGGGACAGGGGAAGGGGAAAAACTGTTTTTT	CAISGGTGEGEKLFF
TRBJ2-3	.	TRBV20-1	TRBD1	TGCAGTTCCGCCGGACAGGGGGTGGATACGCAGTATTTT	CSSAGQGVDTQYF
TRBJ1-1	.	TRBV6-1	TRBD1	TGTGCCAGCAGTTCCCGTTCGGGAAGGGGGCGAGGCACTGAAGCTTTCTTT	CASSSRSGRGRGTEAFF
TRBJ2-7	many	TRBV20-1	.	TGCAGTGCTTCCGGGACTTGGGGGTACGAGCAGTACTTC	CSASGTWGYEQYF
TRBJ2-2	many	TRBV5-1	.	TGCGCCAGCAGCCGTGGAGGGGGCGAATCGGGGGAGCTGTTTTTT	CASSRGGGESGELFF
TRBJ2-7	many	TRBV5-6	TRBD1	TGTGCCAGCAGCTTGGGACAGGGGAGGTACGAGCAGTACTTC	CASSLGQGRYEQYF
TRBJ2-7	many	TRBV5-6	.	TGTGCCAGCAGCTCCGTACCACTCGGGGACGGACCCTACGAGCAGTACTTC	CASSSVPLGDGPYEQYF
TRBJ1-2	many	TRBV27	.	TGTGCCAGCAGACCATACTTAGGGGTACTTGGTGGCTACACCTTC	CASRPYLGVLGGYTF
TRBJ2-2	many	TRBV5-1	TRBD1	TGCGCCAGTGCTCCGGGACAGGCGTCCACCGGGGAGCTGTTTTTT	CASAPGQASTGELFF